This TCR beta chain was documented in a study of T cell repertoires in cytomegalovirus infection. Study background: Public signatures in TCR beta pointed to CMV infection and matching HLA type. Whole-study findings and limits: Summed public TCR beta family frequency identified CMV carriers bearing the relevant HLA. It was HLA-C-restricted CMV-specific TCR beta clonotypes that dominated the response ex vivo.

This clonotype was seen a few times. Its specificity is unknown. Per the germline V gene, CDR1 is SGHAT and CDR2 is FQDESV (reference sequence). CDR3 size: 15 residues. V gave up 5 bases and J gave up 4 bases, with 17 bases separating them. TCRdb analysed the reads with MiXCR anew, one entry per CDR3 protein. The table records approximately 500,000 distinct CDR3 sequences, approximately 10% of them present only once. The TCR was taken from a human donor in good health (CMV status not recorded). Some clones in this sample may be carry-over from other donors' samples. Sequenced sample: PBMCs. The V gene is TRBV11-1, the J gene TRBJ1-2; a possible D gene is TRBD1 (6 bases). The CDR3 is CASSPQVGQPYGYTF. In DNA form, the CDR3 reads TGTGCCAGCAGCCCCCAGGTTGGACAGCCCTATGGCTACACCTTC. Supplemented by reference TRBV11-1 and TRBJ1-2, the full variable domain reads EAEVAQSPRYKITEKSQAVAFWCDPISGHATLYWYRQILGQGPELLVQFQDESVVDDSQLPKDRFSAERLKGVDSTLKIQPAELGDSAMYLCASSPQVGQPYGYTFGSGTRLTVV.